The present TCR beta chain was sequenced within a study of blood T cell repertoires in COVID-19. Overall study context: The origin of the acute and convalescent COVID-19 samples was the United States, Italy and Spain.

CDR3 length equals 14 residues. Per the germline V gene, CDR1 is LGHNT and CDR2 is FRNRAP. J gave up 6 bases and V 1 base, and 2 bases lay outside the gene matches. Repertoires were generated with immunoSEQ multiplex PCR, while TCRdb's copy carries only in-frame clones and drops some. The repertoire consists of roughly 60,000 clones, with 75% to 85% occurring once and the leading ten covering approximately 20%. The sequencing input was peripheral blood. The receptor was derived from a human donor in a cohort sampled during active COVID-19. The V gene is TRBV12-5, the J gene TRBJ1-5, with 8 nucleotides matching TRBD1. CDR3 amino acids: CASGLATGGQPQHF. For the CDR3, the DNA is TGTGCTAGTGGTTTGGCCACAGGGGGTCAGCCCCAGCATTTT.